This T cell receptor beta chain was retrieved from a study of beta chain features in type 1 diabetes. This clone was observed a few times. Its antigen is currently unknown. The study reverse transcribed the entire isolated RNA, so it sequenced expressed TCRB transcripts. The repertoire was sequenced with immunoSEQ multiplex PCR; TCRdb's copy has only in-frame clones and lacks some. The sample consists of hundreds of thousands of clones, more than 12% of them appearing once. Whole-study findings and limits: A moderate, significant TCRB CDR3 shortening appeared in type 1 diabetes across four CD4+ subsets.

CDR1 is SGHRS and CDR2 is YFSETQ in the germline V gene. Trimming removed 4 bases from V and 5 bases from J; junction bases left unmatched: 5. This CDR3 comprises 14 residues. Sorting with CD45RO/CCR7/CD25/CD127/CD95/CD27 yielded naive, central memory, regulatory and stem-like memory CD4+ cells. V gene TRBV5-1 combines with J gene TRBJ1-2; TRBD1 aligns across 10 bases. The sequence came from a man aged 18 to 35 with type 1 diabetes. Sequencing input: naive CD4+ T cells from blood. The CDR3 region is CASSLGQGRYGYTF. Here the CDR3 DNA reads TGCGCCAGCAGCCTGGGACAGGGGCGGTATGGCTACACCTTC.